This T cell receptor beta chain appears in the sequencing data of a study of graft-versus-host responses after intestinal transplantation. This clone has only one observation. Its target is not known. Assay used: immunoSEQ multiplex PCR; TCRdb lists only in-frame clones, some missing. The table shows around 97,000 clones, with under 95% occurring only once. Trimming removed 4 bases from V and 7 bases from J, with 17 bases in between. Germline CDR1 and CDR2: SEHNR and FQNEAQ (reference sequence). The CDR3 is 15 amino acids. The genes are TRBV7-9 and TRBJ2-1; D is undetermined. Sequencing was performed on unstimulated CD8+ T cells sorted from spleen or lymph node cells, taken before intestinal transplant. The sequence was obtained from a human donor who received an intestinal transplant. The CDR3 DNA follows: TGTGCCAGCAGCTCCATCTTAGAGCTAGTAAATGAGCAGTTCTTC. As protein: CASSSILELVNEQFF.